This T cell receptor (beta chain) was observed in a study of CD8+CD57+ T cells in acquired aplastic anemia. To note about this clonotype: As yet, its antigen is unknown. One end of the junction fails to match germline, which may point to a read error.

The TCR beta profiling, which covered VDJ combination and CDR3 sequence, was carried out using genomic DNA as the template. TCRdb reanalysed the reads using MiXCR and keeps one entry per CDR3 protein. The sample lists more than 15,000 distinct CDR3 sequences; 37% were seen once. Patients chosen for sequencing had CD8+CD57+ cells that had expanded, as shown by flow cytometry. Receipt of therapy had not occurred in any patient by the time of blood sampling. Researchers bead-enriched CD8+CD57+ cells and obtained a mean 1.6 ug DNA. Germline V gene data show CDR1 as SEHNR and CDR2 as FQNEAQ (reference sequence). The CDR3 length is 13 residues. Study-level findings and limits: Lower diversity marked CD8+CD57+ cells in patients, relative to total CD4+ and CD8+ pools. Sharing between patients and controls was observed for roughly 30 CD8+ CDR3 sequences. For CD8+ Simpson's diversity, patients and controls showed no significant difference.

Sequencing was performed on CD8+CD57+ T cells sorted from PBMCs. Noted subset: bead-enriched CD8+CD57+ effector memory T cells from SAA patients. The chain combines TRBV7-9 with TRBJ2-1; D not resolved. This clonotype was sampled from a human donor with aplastic anemia. This CDR3 is CASSLGSENEQFF. The CDR3 DNA is TGTGCCAGCAGTTTAGGGTCGGAGAATGAGCAGTTCTTC.